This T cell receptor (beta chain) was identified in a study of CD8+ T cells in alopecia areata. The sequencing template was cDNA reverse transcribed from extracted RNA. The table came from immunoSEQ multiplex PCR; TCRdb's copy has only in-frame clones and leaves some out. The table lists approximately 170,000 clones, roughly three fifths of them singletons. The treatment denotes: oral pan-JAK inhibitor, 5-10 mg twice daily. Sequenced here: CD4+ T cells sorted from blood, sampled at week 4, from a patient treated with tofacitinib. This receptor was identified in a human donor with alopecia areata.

The DNA for the CDR3 is TGTGCCAGCAGCTTATCAGGGGCCTCCTACAATGAGCAGTTCTTC. Its translation is CASSLSGASYNEQFF. This chain joins TRBV7-2 and TRBJ2-1; maybe TRBD1 (6 bases). CDR1 SGHTA and CDR2 FQGNSA come from the germline V gene. Deletions cut 2 bases from V and 0 bases from J, with 8 bases between. This CDR3 is built from 15 residues.